This is a list of T cell receptor beta chains from one sample in a study of metastatic and nonmetastatic thyroid tumors. TCRdb re-analyzed the PCR reads through MiXCR. The sample has about 93,000 clones, roughly 13% seen once. The material sequenced was blood. The receptors shown here come from a female donor with papillary thyroid cancer or a benign thyroid nodule (not recorded which). Some clones in this sample may be carry-over from other donors' samples. Each CDR3 is given with its conserved first and last residue. Fields, in order: J gene, D gene, V gene, clone size, CDR3 protein, CDR3 DNA. The D gene is left open where the match is weak. Size is stated for part of the rows, as once, few or many counts, or as a class when the clone is expanded.

>TRBJ2-7|NA|TRBV20-1|NA
CSARDIAETLFYEQYF
TGCAGTGCTAGAGATATCGCTGAAACCCTGTTCTACGAGCAGTACTTC
>TRBJ2-7|NA|TRBV24-1|many
CATSDPKRDSYEQYF
TGTGCCACCAGTGACCCAAAAAGGGACTCCTACGAGCAGTACTTC
>TRBJ2-3|TRBD2|TRBV11-1|many
CASSWDPGTSFTDTQYF
TGTGCCAGCAGCTGGGACCCCGGGACTAGCTTTACAGATACGCAGTATTTT
>TRBJ2-1|NA|TRBV7-3|NA
CASSPSPYNEQFF
TGTGCCAGCAGCCCATCCCCCTACAATGAGCAGTTCTTC
>TRBJ1-2|TRBD1|TRBV20-1|many
CSARARQGDGYTF
TGCAGTGCTAGAGCGAGACAGGGCGATGGCTACACCTTC
>TRBJ2-7|NA|TRBV7-8|NA
CASSSHLSYEQYF
TGTGCCAGCAGCTCACACCTAAGCTACGAGCAGTACTTC
>TRBJ2-2|NA|TRBV9|few
CASSVVGPGTGELFF
TGTGCCAGCAGCGTAGTGGGCCCGGGCACCGGGGAGCTGTTTTTT
>TRBJ1-1|TRBD1|TRBV11-2|NA
CASSWGQLLINTEAFF
TGTGCCAGCAGCTGGGGACAGCTACTCATTAACACTGAAGCTTTCTTT
>TRBJ2-7|TRBD2|TRBV12-3/TRBV12-4|few
CASSLAQGRGGAYEQYF
TGTGCCAGCAGTTTGGCCCAAGGGCGGGGGGGGGCCTACGAGCAGTACTTC
>TRBJ2-3|NA|TRBV9|NA
CASSVGGQPDTQYF
TGTGCCAGCAGCGTAGGTGGACAGCCAGATACGCAGTATTTT
>TRBJ1-3|NA|TRBV11-1|NA
CASSVTDSGNTIYF
TGTGCCAGCAGCGTGACAGACTCTGGAAACACCATATATTTT
>TRBJ2-2|TRBD1|TRBV7-6|many
CASSLAPDFGQGIGELFF
TGTGCCAGCAGCTTAGCTCCCGATTTCGGACAGGGGATCGGGGAGCTGTTTTTT
>TRBJ2-7|NA|TRBV20-1|many
CSASKGLGVAYEQYF
TGCAGTGCTAGTAAGGGGCTCGGGGTAGCCTACGAGCAGTACTTC
>TRBJ1-6|TRBD1|TRBV30|NA
CACSSPWTQGSSPLHF
TGTGCCTGTAGTTCGCCTTGGACACAGGGGAGCTCACCCCTCCACTTT
>TRBJ2-2|TRBD2|TRBV19|many
CASSTGTSGGRSGELFF
TGTGCCAGTAGTACCGGGACTAGCGGAGGGAGGAGCGGGGAGCTGTTTTTT
>TRBJ1-3|NA|TRBV5-6|many
CASSSGPSSGNTIYF
TGTGCCAGCAGTTCAGGACCCAGCTCTGGAAACACCATATATTTT
>TRBJ2-1|NA|TRBV15|many
CATSKDGAGASYNEQFF
TGTGCCACCAGCAAAGACGGGGCCGGAGCGTCCTACAATGAGCAGTTCTTC
>TRBJ1-5|NA|TRBV18|many
CASSPGDGNQPQHF
TGTGCCAGCTCACCAGGAGATGGCAATCAGCCCCAGCATTTT
>TRBJ2-6|NA|TRBV19|NA
CASIIGLGSGANVPTF
TGTGCCAGTATTATTGGCCTGGGCTCTGGGGCCAACGTCCCGACTTTC
>TRBJ1-3|TRBD1|TRBV9|many
CASSPRQGAGNTIYF
TGTGCCAGCAGCCCCCGACAGGGTGCAGGAAACACCATATATTTT
>TRBJ1-6|NA|TRBV6-2/TRBV6-3|many
CASNLRDVLNSPLHF
TGTGCCAGCAATCTCCGGGACGTGTTGAATTCACCCCTCCACTTT
>TRBJ2-2|NA|TRBV24-1|many
CATSWGRSTGELFF
TGTGCCACCAGCTGGGGACGCAGCACCGGGGAGCTGTTTTTT
>TRBJ1-4|NA|TRBV9|many
CASSVSGAPSEKLFF
TGTGCCAGCAGCGTATCCGGGGCGCCAAGTGAAAAACTGTTTTTT
>TRBJ2-7|NA|TRBV7-3|many
CASSLFQNFEQYF
TGTGCCAGCAGCTTATTCCAAAATTTCGAGCAGTACTTC
>TRBJ1-1|NA|TRBV20-1|many
CSAKYTRWNTEAFF
TGCAGTGCTAAATATACTCGGTGGAACACTGAAGCTTTCTTT
>TRBJ2-2|NA|TRBV13|many
CASSWAFSANTGELFF
TGTGCCAGCAGCTGGGCCTTTAGCGCTAACACCGGGGAGCTGTTTTTT
>TRBJ1-5|NA|TRBV28|many
CASSPLGTYDNQPQHF
TGTGCCAGCAGTCCCCTTGGGACCTACGACAATCAGCCCCAGCATTTT
>TRBJ2-3|NA|TRBV14|many
CASSQAGLDTQYF
TGTGCCAGCAGCCAAGCCGGACTTGATACGCAGTATTTT
>TRBJ1-4|TRBD1|TRBV7-9|many
CASSPTGGGEKLFF
TGTGCCAGCAGCCCCACAGGGGGAGGAGAAAAACTGTTTTTT